A selection of T cell receptor beta chains follows, all from one sample in a study of blood T cell repertoires in COVID-19. The repertoire was sequenced with immunoSEQ multiplex PCR; TCRdb's copy has only in-frame clones and lacks some. The table has approximately 280,000 clones, approximately 86% seen once; the top ten hold approximately 2.2%. What was sequenced was peripheral blood. The receptors were gathered from a woman aged 25 to 39 who had recovered from COVID-19. Both conserved end residues are part of each CDR3. The D gene is left open where the match is weak. Size is stated for part of the rows, as once, few or many counts, or as a class when the clone is expanded.

d_gene: NA; abundance: NA; v_gene: TRBV7-9; j_gene: TRBJ1-1; CDR3aa: CASSLAARGKGAFF; CDR3nt: TGTGCCAGCAGCTTAGCGGCCCGGGGGAAAGGAGCTTTCTTT
d_gene: TRBD2; abundance: NA; v_gene: TRBV19; j_gene: TRBJ2-1; CDR3aa: CASTFRLAGGSNEQFF; CDR3nt: TGTGCCAGTACCTTCCGACTAGCGGGAGGGTCCAATGAGCAGTTCTTC
d_gene: NA; abundance: NA; v_gene: TRBV12-3/TRBV12-4; j_gene: TRBJ1-5; CDR3aa: CASSRRADQPQHF; CDR3nt: TGTGCCAGCAGTCGCAGGGCGGATCAGCCCCAGCATTTT
d_gene: TRBD1; abundance: NA; v_gene: TRBV5-5; j_gene: TRBJ2-5; CDR3aa: CASSLRQGAGETQYF; CDR3nt: TGTGCCAGCAGCTTGAGGCAGGGGGCAGGAGAGACCCAGTACTTC
d_gene: NA; abundance: NA; v_gene: TRBV7-3; j_gene: TRBJ2-5; CDR3aa: CASSLHGRESETQYF; CDR3nt: TGTGCCAGCAGCCTACATGGCCGGGAATCAGAGACCCAGTACTTC
d_gene: TRBD2; abundance: NA; v_gene: TRBV12-5; j_gene: TRBJ2-1; CDR3aa: CASGSGGVYNEQFF; CDR3nt: TGTGCTAGTGGAAGCGGGGGAGTATACAATGAGCAGTTCTTC
d_gene: NA; abundance: NA; v_gene: TRBV6-4; j_gene: TRBJ1-2; CDR3aa: CASSRGQNYGYTF; CDR3nt: TGTGCCAGCAGTCGCGGACAGAACTATGGCTACACCTTC
d_gene: NA; abundance: NA; v_gene: TRBV18; j_gene: TRBJ2-2; CDR3aa: CASSPVAATGELFF; CDR3nt: TGTGCCAGCTCACCAGTAGCAGCTACCGGGGAGCTGTTTTTT
d_gene: NA; abundance: NA; v_gene: TRBV27; j_gene: TRBJ2-7; CDR3aa: CASSLQGPYEQYF; CDR3nt: TGTGCCAGCAGTTTACAGGGGCCCTACGAGCAGTACTTC
d_gene: TRBD2; abundance: NA; v_gene: TRBV7-9; j_gene: TRBJ2-7; CDR3aa: CASSSGLAGLGRQYF; CDR3nt: TGTGCCAGCAGCTCCGGACTAGCGGGGTTGGGTCGGCAGTACTTC
d_gene: NA; abundance: NA; v_gene: TRBV7-8; j_gene: TRBJ1-2; CDR3aa: CASSPRWRSNYYGYTF; CDR3nt: TGTGCCAGCAGCCCCCGGTGGAGGAGCAACTATTATGGCTACACCTTC
d_gene: NA; abundance: NA; v_gene: TRBV5-1; j_gene: TRBJ2-2; CDR3aa: CASSLARGLGTGELFF; CDR3nt: TGCGCCAGCAGCTTGGCTCGGGGACTGGGCACCGGGGAGCTGTTTTTT
d_gene: NA; abundance: NA; v_gene: TRBV7-2; j_gene: TRBJ2-2; CDR3aa: CASSLERGTGELFF; CDR3nt: TGTGCCAGCAGCTTAGAAAGAGGGACCGGGGAGCTGTTTTTT
d_gene: NA; abundance: once; v_gene: TRBV6-2/TRBV6-3; j_gene: TRBJ2-3; CDR3aa: CASSYVEDTQYF; CDR3nt: TGTGCCAGCAGTTATGTGGAGGATACGCAGTATTTT
d_gene: NA; abundance: NA; v_gene: TRBV7-2; j_gene: TRBJ1-2; CDR3aa: CASSLGRRGDRGYTF; CDR3nt: TGTGCCAGCAGCTTAGGTCGCAGGGGAGATCGGGGCTACACCTTC
d_gene: TRBD2; abundance: NA; v_gene: TRBV6-5; j_gene: TRBJ2-5; CDR3aa: CASSRLAVTQETQYF; CDR3nt: TGTGCCAGCAGCCGACTAGCGGTAACCCAAGAGACCCAGTACTTC
d_gene: TRBD1; abundance: NA; v_gene: TRBV5-6; j_gene: TRBJ2-7; CDR3aa: CASSGQGLDEQYF; CDR3nt: TGTGCCAGCAGCGGACAGGGACTTGACGAGCAGTACTTC
d_gene: NA; abundance: NA; v_gene: TRBV29-1; j_gene: TRBJ1-1; CDR3aa: CSGGLAGQAFF; CDR3nt: TGCAGCGGGGGATTGGCAGGTCAAGCTTTCTTT
d_gene: NA; abundance: few; v_gene: TRBV5-5; j_gene: TRBJ2-3; CDR3aa: CASSGDTRTDTQYF; CDR3nt: TGTGCCAGCAGCGGGGACACCCGCACAGATACGCAGTATTTT
d_gene: TRBD1; abundance: NA; v_gene: TRBV27; j_gene: TRBJ1-1; CDR3aa: CASRQTGDPEAFF; CDR3nt: TGTGCCAGCAGGCAAACAGGGGATCCTGAAGCTTTCTTT
d_gene: NA; abundance: once; v_gene: TRBV3-1/TRBV3-2; j_gene: TRBJ2-6; CDR3aa: CASSQLRVAAGANVLTF; CDR3nt: TGTGCCAGCAGCCAATTGAGGGTTGCGGCTGGGGCCAACGTCCTGACTTTC
d_gene: TRBD1; abundance: NA; v_gene: TRBV6-1; j_gene: TRBJ1-2; CDR3aa: CASSEGRGLIGTRGYTF; CDR3nt: TGTGCCAGCAGTGAGGGCAGGGGGCTAATCGGGACCCGGGGCTACACCTTC
d_gene: NA; abundance: NA; v_gene: TRBV4-1; j_gene: TRBJ1-5; CDR3aa: CASSQEGGQHSNQPQHF; CDR3nt: TGCGCCAGCAGCCAAGAAGGAGGCCAGCATAGCAATCAGCCCCAGCATTTT
d_gene: NA; abundance: NA; v_gene: TRBV3-1/TRBV3-2; j_gene: TRBJ2-2; CDR3aa: CASSLPAAGEPGELFF; CDR3nt: TGTGCCAGCAGCCTCCCGGCGGCAGGGGAGCCCGGGGAGCTGTTTTTT
d_gene: NA; abundance: NA; v_gene: TRBV28; j_gene: TRBJ2-4; CDR3aa: CASSLYRGDIQYF; CDR3nt: TGTGCCAGCAGTTTATATAGGGGTGACATTCAGTACTTC
d_gene: NA; abundance: NA; v_gene: TRBV6-5; j_gene: TRBJ2-5; CDR3aa: CASRTPGLLETQYF; CDR3nt: TGTGCCAGCAGGACTCCAGGGTTACTTGAGACCCAGTACTTC
d_gene: NA; abundance: NA; v_gene: TRBV11-2; j_gene: TRBJ2-1; CDR3aa: CASAAYNEQFF; CDR3nt: TGTGCCAGCGCGGCCTACAATGAGCAGTTCTTC
d_gene: TRBD2; abundance: NA; v_gene: TRBV7-8; j_gene: TRBJ2-7; CDR3aa: CASSLILAGAGEQYF; CDR3nt: TGTGCCAGCAGCTTAATTCTAGCGGGGGCCGGGGAGCAGTACTTC
d_gene: NA; abundance: NA; v_gene: TRBV24-1; j_gene: TRBJ2-3; CDR3aa: CATSGGGYTDTQYF; CDR3nt: TGTGCCACCAGTGGTGGCGGATATACAGATACGCAGTATTTT
d_gene: NA; abundance: NA; v_gene: TRBV6-5; j_gene: TRBJ1-1; CDR3aa: CASSEGENTEAFF; CDR3nt: TGTGCCAGCAGCGAGGGGGAAAACACTGAAGCTTTCTTT
d_gene: NA; abundance: NA; v_gene: TRBV10-3; j_gene: TRBJ1-1; CDR3aa: CAISESDIVRAEAFF; CDR3nt: TGTGCCATCAGTGAGTCTGACATAGTGAGGGCTGAAGCTTTCTTT
d_gene: TRBD2; abundance: NA; v_gene: TRBV19; j_gene: TRBJ2-1; CDR3aa: CASSIMFGGGGGEQFF; CDR3nt: TGTGCCAGTAGTATCATGTTCGGAGGCGGGGGGGGAGAGCAGTTCTTC
d_gene: TRBD1; abundance: few; v_gene: TRBV4-1; j_gene: TRBJ1-4; CDR3aa: CASSQVGQTNEKLFF; CDR3nt: TGCGCCAGCAGCCAAGTGGGACAGACTAATGAAAAACTGTTTTTT
d_gene: NA; abundance: NA; v_gene: TRBV29-1; j_gene: TRBJ1-2; CDR3aa: CSVEGVTKENYGYTF; CDR3nt: TGCAGCGTTGAAGGGGTTACTAAGGAGAACTATGGCTACACCTTC
d_gene: NA; abundance: few; v_gene: TRBV4-2; j_gene: TRBJ2-1; CDR3aa: CASSLTGSGNEQFF; CDR3nt: TGTGCCAGCAGCCTGACAGGTTCGGGGAATGAGCAGTTCTTC
d_gene: TRBD1; abundance: NA; v_gene: TRBV19; j_gene: TRBJ2-5; CDR3aa: CASSLRQGAGETQYF; CDR3nt: TGTGCCAGTAGCCTTAGACAGGGGGCTGGAGAGACCCAGTACTTC
d_gene: NA; abundance: NA; v_gene: TRBV6-5; j_gene: TRBJ2-2; CDR3aa: CASKYGFSTGELFF; CDR3nt: TGTGCCAGCAAGTACGGGTTCTCCACCGGGGAGCTGTTTTTT
d_gene: NA; abundance: NA; v_gene: TRBV15; j_gene: TRBJ2-7; CDR3aa: CATSRWAGQGHHEQYF; CDR3nt: TGTGCCACCAGCAGGTGGGCCGGGCAGGGTCACCACGAGCAGTACTTC